This T cell receptor beta chain was profiled in a study of sequential checkpoint blockade in melanoma. Here immunoSEQ multiplex PCR was the method, and the copy in TCRdb shows in-frame clones only, minus some. The data show about 12,000 clones, 65% to 75% seen once. Treatment here: randomized to nivolumab then ipilimumab (arm A) or the reverse (arm B). The V gene's germline CDR1 is SGDLS and CDR2 YYNGEE. Trimming took 4 bases from V and 0 from J, leaving 11 bases between them. The CDR3 consists of 14 residues. The clonotype was recovered from a human donor with melanoma. The chain joins TRBV9 to TRBJ2-7; perhaps TRBD2 as D (6 bases). The sample here was CD8+ T cells sorted from blood (inferred from file names), taken from a patient given nivolumab and ipilimumab in sequence. The CDR3 nucleotides read TGTGCCAGCAGCCCCGGGGGAATCTCCTACGAGCAGTACGTC. Protein product: CASSPGGISYEQYV.